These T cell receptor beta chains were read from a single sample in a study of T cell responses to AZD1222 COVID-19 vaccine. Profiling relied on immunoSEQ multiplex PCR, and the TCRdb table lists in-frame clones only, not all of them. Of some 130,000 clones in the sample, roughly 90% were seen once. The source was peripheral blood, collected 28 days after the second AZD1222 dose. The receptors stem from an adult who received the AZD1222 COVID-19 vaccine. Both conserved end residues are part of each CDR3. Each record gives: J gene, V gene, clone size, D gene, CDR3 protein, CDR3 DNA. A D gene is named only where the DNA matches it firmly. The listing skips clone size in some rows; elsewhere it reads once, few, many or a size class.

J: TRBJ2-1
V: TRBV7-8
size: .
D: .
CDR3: CASSSLGRTGNEQFF
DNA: TGTGCCAGCAGCTCGTTGGGGCGGACGGGCAATGAGCAGTTCTTC

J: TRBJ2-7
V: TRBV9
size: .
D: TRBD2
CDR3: CASSVDPTSFREQYF
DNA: TGTGCCAGCAGCGTCGACCCGACTAGCTTCCGCGAGCAGTACTTC

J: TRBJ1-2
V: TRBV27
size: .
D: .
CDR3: CASSLTGLKYGYTF
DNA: TGTGCCAGCAGTTTAACCGGACTAAAATATGGCTACACCTTC

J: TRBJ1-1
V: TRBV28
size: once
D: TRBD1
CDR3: CASSDYTGGVTEAFF
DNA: TGTGCCAGCAGTGATTATACAGGGGGCGTTACGGAAGCTTTCTTT

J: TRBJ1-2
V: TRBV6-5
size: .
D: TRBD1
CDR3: CASSPTGRIYGYTF
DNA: TGTGCCAGCAGTCCGACAGGGCGGATCTATGGCTACACCTTC

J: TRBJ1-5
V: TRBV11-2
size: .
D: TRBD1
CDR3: CASSYATGVSNQPQHF
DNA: TGTGCCAGCAGCTACGCTACAGGGGTTAGCAATCAGCCCCAGCATTTT

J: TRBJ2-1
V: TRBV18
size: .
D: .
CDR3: CASSFWPDSSYNEQFF
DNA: TGTGCCAGCTCATTTTGGCCGGACAGCTCCTACAATGAGCAGTTCTTC

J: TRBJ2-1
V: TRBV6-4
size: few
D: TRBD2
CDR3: CASSDSPILAGGNEQFF
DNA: TGTGCCAGCAGTGACTCCCCGATCCTAGCGGGAGGTAATGAGCAGTTCTTC

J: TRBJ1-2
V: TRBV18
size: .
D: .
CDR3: CASSPEDLYGYTF
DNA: TGTGCCAGCTCACCTGAGGACCTCTATGGCTACACCTTC

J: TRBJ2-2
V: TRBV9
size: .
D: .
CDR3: CASSVSNGELFF
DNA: TGTGCCAGCAGCGTTTCCAACGGGGAGCTGTTTTTT

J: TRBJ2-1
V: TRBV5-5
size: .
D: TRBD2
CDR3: CASSLSGVYSYNEQFF
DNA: TGTGCCAGCAGCTTGAGCGGGGTCTACTCCTACAATGAGCAGTTCTTC

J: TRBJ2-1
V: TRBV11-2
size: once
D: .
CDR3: CASSSIRGSYNEQFF
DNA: TGTGCCAGCAGCTCGATCAGGGGTTCCTACAATGAGCAGTTCTTC

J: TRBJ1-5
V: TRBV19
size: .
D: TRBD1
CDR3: CASTRQGASNQPQHF
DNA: TGTGCCAGTACCCGCCAGGGGGCTAGCAATCAGCCCCAGCATTTT

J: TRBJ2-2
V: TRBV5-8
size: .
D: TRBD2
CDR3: CASSFRGSYTGELFF
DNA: TGTGCCAGCAGCTTCCGCGGGAGCTACACCGGGGAGCTGTTTTTT

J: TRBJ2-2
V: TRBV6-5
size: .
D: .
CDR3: CASSYSMGPNTGELFF
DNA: TGTGCCAGCAGTTACTCGATGGGACCAAACACCGGGGAGCTGTTTTTT

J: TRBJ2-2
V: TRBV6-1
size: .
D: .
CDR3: CASSEDGAGELFF
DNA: TGTGCCAGCAGTGAAGATGGGGCCGGGGAGCTGTTTTTT

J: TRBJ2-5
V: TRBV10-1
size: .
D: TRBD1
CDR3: CARTGVIQETQYF
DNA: TGCGCCAGGACAGGGGTAATTCAAGAGACCCAGTACTTC

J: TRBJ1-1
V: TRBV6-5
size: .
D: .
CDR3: CASSLRGNEGGTEAFF
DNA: TGTGCCAGCAGTTTAAGGGGGAATGAAGGGGGCACTGAAGCTTTCTTT

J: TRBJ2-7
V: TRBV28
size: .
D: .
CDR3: CASSLPFYEQYF
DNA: TGTGCCAGCAGCCTCCCCTTCTACGAGCAGTACTTC

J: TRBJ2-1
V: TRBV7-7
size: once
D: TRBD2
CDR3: CASSPLAGSYNEQFF
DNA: TGTGCCAGCAGCCCACTAGCGGGAAGCTACAATGAGCAGTTCTTC

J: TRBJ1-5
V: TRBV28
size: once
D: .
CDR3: CASSSLTTSQPQHF
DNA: TGTGCCAGCAGTTCCCTGACCACAAGTCAGCCCCAGCATTTT

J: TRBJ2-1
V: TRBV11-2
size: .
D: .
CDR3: CASSYGTGGREQFF
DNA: TGTGCCAGCAGCTACGGGACTGGAGGGAGGGAGCAGTTCTTC

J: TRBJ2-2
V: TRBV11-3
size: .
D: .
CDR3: CASSLDFRELFF
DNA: TGTGCCAGCAGCTTAGATTTTCGGGAGCTGTTTTTT

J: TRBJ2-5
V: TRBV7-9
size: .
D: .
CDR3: CASSLASNVFRETQYF
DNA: TGTGCCAGCAGCTTAGCGTCAAATGTTTTTCGGGAGACCCAGTACTTC

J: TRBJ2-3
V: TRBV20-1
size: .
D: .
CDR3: CSGVLTDTQYF
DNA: TGCAGTGGAGTTCTAACAGATACGCAGTATTTT

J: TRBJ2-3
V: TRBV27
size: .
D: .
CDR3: CASSLSRAPMGQYF
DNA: TGTGCCAGCAGTTTATCAAGGGCTCCGATGGGGCAGTATTTT

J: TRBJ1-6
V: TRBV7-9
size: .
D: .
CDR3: CASSFRSNSPLHF
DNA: TGTGCCAGCAGCTTTAGATCTAATTCACCCCTCCACTTT

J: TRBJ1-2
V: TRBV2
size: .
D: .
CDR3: CASSTGTFYGYTF
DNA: TGTGCCAGCAGCACCGGAACCTTCTATGGCTACACCTTC

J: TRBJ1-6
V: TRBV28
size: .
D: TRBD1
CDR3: CASTTPGTGVSPLHF
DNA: TGTGCCAGCACCACACCCGGGACAGGGGTTTCACCCCTCCACTTT

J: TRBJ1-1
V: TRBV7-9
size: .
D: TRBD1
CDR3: CASSWGQGNTEAFF
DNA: TGTGCCAGCAGCTGGGGACAGGGGAACACTGAAGCTTTCTTT

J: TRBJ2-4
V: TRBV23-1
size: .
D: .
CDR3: CASTKSQGGEWSKNIQYF
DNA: TGCGCCAGCACCAAATCTCAAGGGGGGGAGTGGTCCAAAAACATTCAGTACTTC

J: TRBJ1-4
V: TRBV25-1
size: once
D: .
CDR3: CASSDQTTSATNEKLFF
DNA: TGTGCCAGCAGTGACCAGACGACGTCCGCAACTAATGAAAAACTGTTTTTT

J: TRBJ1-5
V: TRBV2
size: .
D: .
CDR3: CASSASNQPQHF
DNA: TGTGCCAGCAGTGCAAGCAATCAGCCCCAGCATTTT

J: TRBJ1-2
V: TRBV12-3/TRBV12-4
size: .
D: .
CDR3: CASSLSEYDGYTF
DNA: TGTGCCAGCAGTTTATCGGAGTATGATGGCTACACCTTC

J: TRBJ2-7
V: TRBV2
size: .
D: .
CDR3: CASSDKTATYEQYF
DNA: TGTGCCAGCAGCGACAAGACAGCTACCTACGAGCAGTACTTC

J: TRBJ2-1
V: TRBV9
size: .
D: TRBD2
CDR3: CASSGQRNRDYTYNEQFF
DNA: TGTGCCAGCAGCGGACAGCGAAACCGGGACTACACCTACAATGAGCAGTTCTTC

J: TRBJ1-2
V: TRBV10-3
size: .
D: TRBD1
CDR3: CAITEDRGYGYTF
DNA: TGTGCCATCACCGAGGACAGGGGCTATGGCTACACCTTC

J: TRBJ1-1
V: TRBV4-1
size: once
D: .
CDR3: CASSPEGSRTEAFF
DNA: TGCGCCAGCAGCCCGGAGGGTTCGCGGACTGAAGCTTTCTTT

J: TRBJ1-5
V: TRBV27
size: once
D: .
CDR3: CASSLGTGNQPQHF
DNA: TGTGCCAGCAGTTTAGGCACTGGCAATCAGCCCCAGCATTTT

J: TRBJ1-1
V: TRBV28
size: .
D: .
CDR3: CASSFGQTPFF
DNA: TGTGCCAGCAGCTTCGGACAGACGCCTTTCTTT

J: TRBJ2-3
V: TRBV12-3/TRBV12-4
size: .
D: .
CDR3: CASSRLDTQYF
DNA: TGTGCCAGCAGCCGACTGGATACGCAGTATTTT

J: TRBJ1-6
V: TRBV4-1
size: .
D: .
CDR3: CASSQGAANSYNSPLHF
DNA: TGCGCCAGCAGCCAAGGGGCAGCGAACTCCTATAATTCACCCCTCCACTTT

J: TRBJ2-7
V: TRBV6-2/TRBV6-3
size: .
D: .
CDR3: CASSQEGGIRSYEQYF
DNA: TGTGCCAGCAGTCAGGAAGGGGGGATAAGATCCTACGAGCAGTACTTC

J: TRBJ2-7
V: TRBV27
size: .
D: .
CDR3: CATKKSGKGYEQYF
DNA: TGTGCCACAAAAAAATCGGGGAAGGGCTACGAGCAGTACTTC

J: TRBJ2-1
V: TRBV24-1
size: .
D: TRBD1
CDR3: CATSDRHRGRQFF
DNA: TGTGCCACCAGTGACCGTCACAGGGGGCGGCAGTTCTTC